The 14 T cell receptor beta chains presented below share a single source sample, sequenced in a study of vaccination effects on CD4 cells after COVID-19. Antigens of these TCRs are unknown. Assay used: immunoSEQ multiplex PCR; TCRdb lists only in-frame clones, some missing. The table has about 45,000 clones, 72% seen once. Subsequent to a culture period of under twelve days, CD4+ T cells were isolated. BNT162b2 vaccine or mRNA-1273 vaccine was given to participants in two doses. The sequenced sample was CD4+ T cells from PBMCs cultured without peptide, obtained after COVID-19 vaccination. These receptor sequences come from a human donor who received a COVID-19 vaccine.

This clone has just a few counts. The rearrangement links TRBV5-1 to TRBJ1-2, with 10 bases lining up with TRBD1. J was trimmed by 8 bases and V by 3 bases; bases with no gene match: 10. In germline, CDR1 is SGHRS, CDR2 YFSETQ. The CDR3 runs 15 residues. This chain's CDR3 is CASSSAGQGEGGYTF. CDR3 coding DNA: TGCGCCAGCAGCTCCGCCGGACAGGGGGAGGGAGGCTACACCTTC.

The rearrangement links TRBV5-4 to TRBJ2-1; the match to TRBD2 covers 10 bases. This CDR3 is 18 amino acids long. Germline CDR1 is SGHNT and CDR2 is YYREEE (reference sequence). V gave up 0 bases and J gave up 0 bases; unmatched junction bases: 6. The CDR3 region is CASSLGLAGLSSYNEQFF. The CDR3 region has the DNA TGTGCCAGCAGCTTGGGACTAGCGGGTTTAAGCTCCTACAATGAGCAGTTCTTC.

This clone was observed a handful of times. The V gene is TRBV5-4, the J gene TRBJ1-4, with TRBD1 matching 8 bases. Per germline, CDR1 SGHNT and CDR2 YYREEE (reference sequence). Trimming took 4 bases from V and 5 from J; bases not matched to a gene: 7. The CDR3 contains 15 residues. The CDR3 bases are TGTGCCAGCAGCCCCGGACAGGGCGAAAATGAAAAACTGTTTTTT. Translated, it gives CASSPGQGENEKLFF.

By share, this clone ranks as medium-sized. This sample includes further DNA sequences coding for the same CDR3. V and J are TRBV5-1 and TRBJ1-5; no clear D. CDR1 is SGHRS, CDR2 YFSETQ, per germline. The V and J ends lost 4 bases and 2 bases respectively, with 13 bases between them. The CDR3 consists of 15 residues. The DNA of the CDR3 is TGCGCCAGCAGCCTTGGACCCCTAGGCAATCAGCCCCAGCATTTT. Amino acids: CASSLGPLGNQPQHF. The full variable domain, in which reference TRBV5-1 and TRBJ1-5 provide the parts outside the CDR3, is KAGVTQTPRYLIKTRGQQVTLSCSPISGHRSVSWYQQTPGQGLQFLFEYFSETQRNKGNFPGRFSGRQFSNSRSEMNVSTLELGDSALYLCASSLGPLGNQPQHFGDGTRLSIL.

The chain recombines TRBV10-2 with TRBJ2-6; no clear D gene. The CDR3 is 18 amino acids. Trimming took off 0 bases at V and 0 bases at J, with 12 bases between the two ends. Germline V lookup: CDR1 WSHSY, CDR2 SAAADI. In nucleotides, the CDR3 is TGCGCCAGCAGTGAGTCGTACCTTGGGGTCTCTGGGGCCAACGTCCTGACTTTC. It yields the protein CASSESYLGVSGANVLTF.

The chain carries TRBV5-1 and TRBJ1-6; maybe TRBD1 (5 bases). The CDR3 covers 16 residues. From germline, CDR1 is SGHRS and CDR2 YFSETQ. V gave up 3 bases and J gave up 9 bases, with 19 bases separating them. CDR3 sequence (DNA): TGCGCCAGCAGCTCTATGTTCTCGGGGGAGACTTCACCCCTCCACTTT. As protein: CASSSMFSGETSPLHF. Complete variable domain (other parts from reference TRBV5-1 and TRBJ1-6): KAGVTQTPRYLIKTRGQQVTLSCSPISGHRSVSWYQQTPGQGLQFLFEYFSETQRNKGNFPGRFSGRQFSNSRSEMNVSTLELGDSALYLCASSSMFSGETSPLHFGNGTRLTVT.

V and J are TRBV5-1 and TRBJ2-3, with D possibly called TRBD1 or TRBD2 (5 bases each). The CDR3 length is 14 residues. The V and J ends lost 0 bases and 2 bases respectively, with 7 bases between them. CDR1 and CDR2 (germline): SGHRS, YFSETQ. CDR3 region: CASSLGGNTDTQYF. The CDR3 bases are TGCGCCAGCAGCTTGGGGGGGAACACAGATACGCAGTATTTT.

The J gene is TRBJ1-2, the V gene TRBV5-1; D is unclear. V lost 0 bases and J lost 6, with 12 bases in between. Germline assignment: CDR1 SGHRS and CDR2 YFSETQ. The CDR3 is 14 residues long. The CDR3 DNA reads TGCGCCAGCAGCTTGGAACGGCGGGGAAATGGCTACACCTTC. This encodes CASSLERRGNGYTF. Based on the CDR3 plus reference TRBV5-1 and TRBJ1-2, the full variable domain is KAGVTQTPRYLIKTRGQQVTLSCSPISGHRSVSWYQQTPGQGLQFLFEYFSETQRNKGNFPGRFSGRQFSNSRSEMNVSTLELGDSALYLCASSLERRGNGYTFGSGTRLTVV.

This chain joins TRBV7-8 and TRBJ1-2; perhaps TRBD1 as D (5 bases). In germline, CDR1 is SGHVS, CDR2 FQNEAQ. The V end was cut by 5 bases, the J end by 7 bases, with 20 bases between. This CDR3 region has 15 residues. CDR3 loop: CASSNRGRDVFGYTF. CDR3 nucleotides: TGTGCCAGCAGCAACCGGGGACGCGACGTGTTTGGCTACACCTTC.

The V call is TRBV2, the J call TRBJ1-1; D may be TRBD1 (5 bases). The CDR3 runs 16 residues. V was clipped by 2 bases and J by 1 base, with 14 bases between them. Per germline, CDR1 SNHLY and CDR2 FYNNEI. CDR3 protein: CASSENRTPANTEAFF. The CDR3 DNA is TGTGCCAGCAGTGAAAACAGGACACCGGCGAACACTGAAGCTTTCTTT.

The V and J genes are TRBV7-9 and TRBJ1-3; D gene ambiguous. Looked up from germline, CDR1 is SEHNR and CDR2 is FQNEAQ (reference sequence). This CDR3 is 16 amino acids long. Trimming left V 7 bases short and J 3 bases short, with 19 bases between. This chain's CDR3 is CASTEAGWLGGNTIYF. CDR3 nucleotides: TGTGCCAGCACCGAGGCCGGGTGGTTAGGTGGAAACACCATATATTTT. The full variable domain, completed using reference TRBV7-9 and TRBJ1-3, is DTGVSQNPRHKITKRGQNVTFRCDPISEHNRLYWYRQTLGQGPEFLTYFQNEAQLEKSRLLSDRFSAERPKGSFSTLEIQRTEQGDSAMYLCASTEAGWLGGNTIYFGEGSWLTVV.

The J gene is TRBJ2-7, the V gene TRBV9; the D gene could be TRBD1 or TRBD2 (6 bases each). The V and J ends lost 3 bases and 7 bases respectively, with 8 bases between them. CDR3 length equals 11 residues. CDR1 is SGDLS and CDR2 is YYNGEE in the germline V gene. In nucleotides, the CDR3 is TGTGCCAGCAGCGGAGGGGGGGAGCAGTACTTC. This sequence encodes CASSGGGEQYF.

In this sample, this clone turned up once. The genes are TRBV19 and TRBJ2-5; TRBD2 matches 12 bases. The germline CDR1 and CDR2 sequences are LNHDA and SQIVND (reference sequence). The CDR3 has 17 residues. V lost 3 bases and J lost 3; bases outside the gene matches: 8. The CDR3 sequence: CASSMIGLAGKKETQYF. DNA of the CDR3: TGTGCCAGTAGTATGATCGGACTAGCGGGGAAAAAAGAGACCCAGTACTTC.

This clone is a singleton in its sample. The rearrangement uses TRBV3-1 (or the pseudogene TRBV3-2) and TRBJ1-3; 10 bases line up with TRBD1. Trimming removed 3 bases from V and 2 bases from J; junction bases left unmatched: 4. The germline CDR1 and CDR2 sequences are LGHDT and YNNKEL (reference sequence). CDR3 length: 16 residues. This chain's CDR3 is CASSHRQGAAGNTIYF. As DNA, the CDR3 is TGTGCCAGCAGCCACAGACAGGGGGCGGCTGGAAACACCATATATTTT.